These T cell receptor beta chains were read from a single sample in a study of T-cell reconstitution after alpha-beta-depleted transplantation in children. Using its own MiXCR run on the PCR reads, TCRdb lists one record per CDR3 protein. Here the sample spans approximately 510,000 distinct CDR3 sequences, roughly 18% being singletons. The sample was PBMCs from the stem cell graft donor, taken from the stem cell graft. These receptors all stem from a human donor who donated a stem cell graft to a child with acute lymphoblastic leukemia. CDR3s include the opening cysteine and the closing phenylalanine or tryptophan. The D gene is left open where the match is weak. The size of a clone is reported for some rows only, either as once, few or many, or as a class for expanded clones.

clone size | D gene | J gene | V gene | CDR3 protein | CDR3 DNA
few | NA | TRBJ2-1 | TRBV9 | CASSVLDAGPYNEQFF | TGTGCCAGCAGCGTACTAGATGCGGGACCCTACAATGAGCAGTTCTTC
few | NA | TRBJ1-5 | TRBV10-3 | CAISVKDRRNNQPQHF | TGTGCCATCAGTGTCAAAGACAGAAGGAACAATCAGCCCCAGCATTTT
NA | NA | TRBJ1-2 | TRBV4-1 | CASSQDTGDGYTF | TGCGCCAGCAGCCAAGATACGGGGGATGGCTACACCTTC
NA | NA | TRBJ1-1 | TRBV29-1 | CSVETYGFTGYPEAFF | TGCAGCGTTGAAACTTACGGTTTTACAGGGTACCCTGAAGCTTTCTTT
few | TRBD2 | TRBJ2-7 | TRBV9 | CASSVGGSGVYEQYF | TGTGCCAGCAGCGTAGGTGGTAGCGGGGTCTACGAGCAGTACTTC
few | TRBD1 | TRBJ2-1 | TRBV12-3/TRBV12-4 | CASSPPGQYNEQFF | TGTGCCAGCAGCCCTCCGGGACAGTACAATGAGCAGTTCTTC
NA | TRBD1 | TRBJ2-7 | TRBV5-1 | CASSFWGATGGLTYEQYF | TGCGCCAGCAGCTTTTGGGGGGCCACAGGGGGATTAACCTACGAGCAGTACTTC
few | TRBD2 | TRBJ2-5 | TRBV7-9 | CASSATVSGREETQYF | TGTGCCAGCAGCGCCACCGTTAGCGGGAGGGAAGAGACCCAGTACTTC
few | NA | TRBJ2-1 | TRBV9 | CASSVDFSSYNEQFF | TGTGCCAGCAGCGTAGATTTTAGCTCCTACAATGAGCAGTTCTTC
few | NA | TRBJ2-4 | TRBV7-2 | CASSLGGFVAKNIQYF | TGTGCCAGCAGCTTAGGCGGGTTCGTTGCCAAAAACATTCAGTACTTC
many | NA | TRBJ1-6 | TRBV5-6 | CASSLFSNSPLHF | TGTGCCAGCAGCTTGTTTTCTAATTCACCCCTCCACTTT
NA | TRBD1 | TRBJ2-2 | TRBV5-1 | CASSPRVGGNTGELFF | TGCGCCAGCAGCCCTAGGGTAGGGGGCAACACCGGGGAGCTGTTTTTT
few | NA | TRBJ2-2 | TRBV10-3 | CAISDPRSGTGELFF | TGTGCCATCAGTGACCCTAGAAGCGGCACCGGGGAGCTGTTTTTT
few | TRBD1 | TRBJ1-1 | TRBV5-5 | CASSWGQGASEAFF | TGTGCCAGCAGCTGGGGACAGGGGGCATCTGAAGCTTTCTTT
few | NA | TRBJ2-3 | TRBV24-1 | CATSDLGPGVMDTQYF | TGTGCCACCAGTGACCTTGGACCCGGCGTTATGGATACGCAGTATTTT
few | NA | TRBJ1-1 | TRBV15 | CATSRVRGTGTEAFF | TGTGCCACCAGCAGAGTTAGGGGGACGGGCACTGAAGCTTTCTTT
NA | NA | TRBJ1-1 | TRBV4-1 | CASSQGPLMNTEAFF | TGCGCCAGCAGCCAAGGCCCGCTCATGAACACTGAAGCTTTCTTT
NA | NA | TRBJ2-7 | TRBV24-1 | CATGRTGSYEQYF | TGTGCCACCGGCCGGACGGGCTCCTACGAGCAGTACTTC
few | TRBD1 | TRBJ1-4 | TRBV4-2 | CASSQELVGGQGKKLFF | TGTGCCAGCAGCCAAGAGTTGGTAGGGGGACAGGGAAAAAAACTGTTTTTT
few | NA | TRBJ2-7 | TRBV4-1 | CASSHLNAPGTFSYEQYF | TGCGCCAGCAGCCACCTAAATGCCCCAGGGACATTCTCCTACGAGCAGTACTTC
few | NA | TRBJ2-2 | TRBV4-2 | CASSQEQDTGELFF | TGTGCCAGCAGCCAAGAACAGGACACCGGGGAGCTGTTTTTT
NA | TRBD2 | TRBJ2-7 | TRBV29-1 | CSVEEVRLGGIRRQYF | TGCAGCGTTGAAGAGGTCCGACTGGGGGGGATCCGTCGGCAGTACTTC
few | NA | TRBJ2-7 | TRBV5-1 | CASSLEGYSSYEQYF | TGCGCCAGCAGCTTGGAGGGTTATAGCTCCTACGAGCAGTACTTC
few | NA | TRBJ2-7 | TRBV11-1 | CASSAARSSYEQYF | TGTGCCAGCAGTGCAGCCCGGAGCTCCTACGAGCAGTACTTC
NA | NA | TRBJ2-4 | TRBV10-2 | CASSEGNIQYF | TGCGCCAGCAGTGAGGGGAATATTCAGTACTTC
NA | NA | TRBJ1-5 | TRBV5-1 | CASSFRPNQPQHF | TGCGCCAGCAGCTTTAGACCAAATCAGCCCCAGCATTTT
NA | NA | TRBJ2-5 | TRBV12-3/TRBV12-4 | CASSLADPSGTQYF | TGTGCCAGCAGTCTTGCGGACCCGTCAGGGACCCAGTACTTC
few | TRBD1 | TRBJ1-1 | TRBV5-1 | CASSLTGIGEAFF | TGCGCCAGCAGCCTGACAGGGATCGGTGAAGCTTTCTTT
NA | TRBD1 | TRBJ1-2 | TRBV6-4 | CASSDVTGTGRGYTF | TGTGCCAGCAGTGACGTGACCGGGACAGGACGGGGCTACACCTTC
NA | TRBD1 | TRBJ2-5 | TRBV12-3/TRBV12-4 | CASSSGTGGRETQYF | TGTGCCAGCAGTTCCGGGACAGGGGGCCGAGAGACCCAGTACTTC
many | NA | TRBJ2-1 | TRBV29-1 | CSGAGTSYNEQFF | TGCAGCGGTGCCGGGACTTCGTACAATGAGCAGTTCTTC
few | NA | TRBJ1-3 | TRBV5-6 | CASSLGWQSSGNTIYF | TGTGCCAGCAGCTTAGGTTGGCAGAGCTCTGGAAACACCATATATTTT
few | NA | TRBJ2-4 | TRBV4-1 | CASSQGGTGVAKNIQYF | TGCGCCAGCAGCCAGGGCGGGACGGGAGTAGCCAAAAACATTCAGTACTTC
many | NA | TRBJ2-6 | TRBV11-1 | CASSLELPQRGANVLTF | TGTGCCAGCAGCTTAGAACTGCCCCAGAGGGGGGCCAACGTCCTGACTTTC
few | NA | TRBJ2-3 | TRBV27 | CASSFGGSADTQYF | TGTGCCAGCAGTTTTGGAGGGAGCGCAGATACGCAGTATTTT
NA | TRBD1 | TRBJ2-5 | TRBV4-2 | CASSEDRVGWTQYF | TGTGCCAGCAGCGAAGACAGGGTCGGGTGGACCCAGTACTTC
few | TRBD2 | TRBJ2-3 | TRBV4-1 | CASSQLGLAGPDTQYF | TGCGCCAGCAGCCAGCTAGGACTAGCGGGACCGGATACGCAGTATTTT
NA | NA | TRBJ2-7 | TRBV13 | CASSLAGASNEQYF | TGTGCCAGCAGCTTAGCAGGGGCGTCTAACGAGCAGTACTTC
few | NA | TRBJ1-1 | TRBV27 | CASSFNSNTEAFF | TGTGCCAGCAGTTTCAACAGTAACACTGAAGCTTTCTTT
NA | NA | TRBJ1-5 | TRBV12-3/TRBV12-4 | CASSLLGLYSNQPQHF | TGTGCCAGCAGTTTGTTGGGCTTATATAGCAATCAGCCCCAGCATTTT
NA | TRBD1 | TRBJ2-5 | TRBV20-1 | CSAISTGGQETQYF | TGCAGTGCAATCTCAACAGGGGGACAAGAGACCCAGTACTTC
NA | TRBD2 | TRBJ2-1 | TRBV12-5 | CASGLWGGLYNEQFF | TGTGCTAGTGGTTTGTGGGGGGGGTTGTACAATGAGCAGTTCTTC
NA | TRBD2 | TRBJ2-1 | TRBV5-1 | CASSAITSGASYNEQFF | TGCGCCAGCAGCGCTATAACTAGCGGGGCAAGCTACAATGAGCAGTTCTTC
few | TRBD1 | TRBJ2-7 | TRBV18 | CASSQQGDSYEQYF | TGTGCCAGCTCACAACAGGGGGACTCCTACGAGCAGTACTTC
NA | NA | TRBJ2-2 | TRBV21-1 | CASSATGWNTGELFF | TGTGCCAGCAGCGCGACAGGGTGGAACACCGGGGAGCTGTTTTTT
NA | TRBD2 | TRBJ2-3 | TRBV12-3/TRBV12-4 | CASSPFSGSTDTQYF | TGTGCCAGCAGTCCCTTTAGCGGGAGCACAGATACGCAGTATTTT
NA | TRBD1 | TRBJ2-7 | TRBV6-1 | CATETTGYGQYF | TGTGCCACTGAGACGACAGGGTATGGGCAGTACTTC
NA | NA | TRBJ1-4 | TRBV12-3/TRBV12-4 | CASSDLGGSTFF | TGTGCCAGCAGCGATCTAGGAGGGAGTACGTTTTTT
NA | TRBD1 | TRBJ1-3 | TRBV5-4 | CASSLRIYNRGQFGNTIYF | TGTGCCAGCAGCTTGAGAATCTACAACAGGGGGCAGTTTGGAAACACCATATATTTT
NA | NA | TRBJ2-7 | TRBV18 | CASSPPDGLDHEQYF | TGTGCCAGCTCACCACCGGATGGGTTGGACCACGAGCAGTACTTC
NA | NA | TRBJ1-5 | TRBV29-1 | CSVDGGGVNQPQHF | TGCAGCGTTGATGGGGGGGGAGTCAATCAGCCCCAGCATTTT
NA | NA | TRBJ1-2 | TRBV18 | CASSPEGGNYGYTF | TGTGCCAGCTCACCAGAGGGAGGCAACTATGGCTACACCTTC
once | TRBD1 | TRBJ2-6 | TRBV5-5 | CASREGQGFSSGANVLTF | TGTGCCAGCAGGGAGGGACAGGGGTTCAGCTCTGGGGCCAACGTCCTGACTTTC
few | NA | TRBJ2-7 | TRBV5-1 | CASSPNRDEQYF | TGCGCCAGCAGCCCTAACAGGGACGAGCAGTACTTC